Described below is a single TCR beta chain sequence and its context. The antigen remains undetermined. A junction boundary mismatches the germline segment, possibly from a read error. The CDR3 runs 13 residues. CDR1 and CDR2 (germline): SGHTA, FQGNSA. The data derive from a study of T cells after yellow fever vaccination. Study results and limitations: The study re-detected most primary-vaccination clones after the booster (around 96% CD4, 88% CD8). Weaker in magnitude, the secondary response showed a faster peak on day 5 versus 15.

Making TCR cDNA involved 5'RACE template switching, which added UMIs and a universal primer site. A single record per CDR3 protein comes from TCRdb applying MiXCR to the 5' RACE reads. Here the sample spans 400,000 to 650,000 distinct CDR3 sequences, 21% being singletons. The rearrangement uses TRBV7-2 and TRBJ1-2; 8 positions match TRBD1. The sequence was obtained from a young man who received the YFV17D yellow fever vaccine. Sample: PBMCs, taken more than 20 days after the first yellow fever vaccination. Here the CDR3 reads CASSFTGGVGYTF. DNA for the CDR3: TGCGCCAGCAGCTTCACAGGGGGGGTTGGCTACACCTTC. Using reference TRBV7-2 and TRBJ1-2 for the parts outside the CDR3, the full variable domain is GAGVSQSPSNKVTEKGKDVELRCDPISGHTALYWYRQSLGQGLEFLIYFQGNSAPDKSGLPSDRFSAERTGGSVSTLTIQRTQQEDSAVYLCASSFTGGVGYTFGSGTRLTVV.